Below, 32 T cell receptor beta chains from the same sample are listed, as sequenced in a study of beta chain features in type 1 diabetes. Study results and limitations: Type 1 diabetes patients had moderately but significantly shorter TCRB CDR3s in all four CD4+ subsets.

Antigens for these TCRs are unknown. Reverse transcription of all isolated RNA meant that expressed TCRB transcripts were sequenced. The protocol was immunoSEQ multiplex PCR, while the TCRdb copy is restricted to in-frame clones and leaves out a portion. The sample contains roughly 300,000 clones, about a tenth of which appear only once. Material: central memory CD4+ T cells from blood. These receptors were taken from a man between 25 and 39 years old with type 1 diabetes.

V usage is TRBV2 and J usage is TRBJ2-7; no definite D call. The CDR3 is 13 residues long. Looked up from germline, CDR1 is SNHLY and CDR2 is FYNNEI. V was trimmed by 4 bases and J by 0 bases, leaving 7 bases between them. CDR3 nucleotide sequence: TGTGCCAGCAGTGCGATCATCTCCTACGAGCAGTACTTC. Translated: CASSAIISYEQYF.

This clone was found a few times. The rearrangement links TRBV30 to TRBJ2-2, with D unclear. The CDR3 spans 14 residues. V dropped 5 bases and J dropped 0 bases, with 10 bases sitting between them. The germline V gene encodes CDR1 GTSNPN and CDR2 SVGIG (reference sequence). The CDR3 is CAWRPGPNTGELFF. As DNA, the CDR3 is TGTGCCTGGCGACCGGGCCCGAACACCGGGGAGCTGTTTTTT.

V and J are TRBV28 and TRBJ2-5; 7 bases are shared with TRBD1. Germline V CDR1 and CDR2: MDHEN, SYDVKM. The CDR3 sequence is 13 residues long. Germline trimming cut 5 bases from V and 4 bases from J; bases unmatched to any gene: 4. The CDR3 is CASSRQGRETQYF. The CDR3 nucleotides are TGTGCCAGCAGTAGACAGGGACGAGAGACCCAGTACTTC. Drawing the rest from reference TRBV28 and TRBJ2-5, the complete variable domain is DVKVTQSSRYLVKRTGEKVFLECVQDMDHENMFWYRQDPGLGLRLIYFSYDVKMKEKGDIPEGYSVSREKKERFSLILESASTNQTSMYLCASSRQGRETQYFGPGTRLLVL.

The V gene is TRBV6-6, the J gene TRBJ1-1, with D maybe TRBD1 (5 bases). Germline CDR1 MNHNY, CDR2 SVGAGI (reference sequence). With 6 bases removed from V and 0 bases from J, the gap between germline ends came to 11 bases. There are 14 residues in the CDR3. CDR3 nucleotides: TGTGCCAGCAGCATAGGGGCGGTGAACACTGAAGCTTTCTTT. Its translation: CASSIGAVNTEAFF.

This clone was seen ten or more times. The CDR3 reads CASSHWTGENEQFF. The CDR3 DNA reads TGTGCCAGCAGCCATTGGACAGGGGAAAATGAGCAGTTCTTC. The chain has TRBV14 and TRBJ2-1; 9 bases are a match to TRBD1. Germline CDR1 is SGHDN and CDR2 is FVKESK. There are 14 residues in the CDR3. The V segment lost 3 bases and the J segment 7 bases; nucleotides outside the gene matches: 4.

V is TRBV7-6 and J is TRBJ2-2, with D perhaps being TRBD1 or TRBD2 (5 bases each). From germline, CDR1 is SGHVS and CDR2 FNYEAQ. This CDR3 region has 14 residues. Trimming took off 2 bases at V and 6 bases at J, with 10 bases between the two ends. DNA for the CDR3: TGTGCCAGCAGCTTATTTGGGGGTTCCGGGGAGCTGTTTTTT. This encodes CASSLFGGSGELFF.

The rearrangement links TRBV6-5 to TRBJ2-7; 7 nucleotides match TRBD1. Looked up from germline, CDR1 is MNHEY and CDR2 is SVGAGI. The V gene end was trimmed by 5 bases and the J gene end by 2 bases; junction bases not matched to a gene: 6. The CDR3 extends over 14 amino acids. The CDR3 nucleotides read TGTGCCAGCAGTCCGGGGACAGCTACCTACGAGCAGTACTTC. Its translation: CASSPGTATYEQYF.

This sequence joins TRBV7-2 and TRBJ1-1; no clear D. V lost 4 bases and J lost 7, with 13 bases in between. Germline CDR1 is SGHTA and CDR2 is FQGNSA. The CDR3 is 13 residues long. CDR3 residues: CASSYGRPYEAFF. CDR3 coding DNA: TGTGCCAGCAGCTACGGGCGTCCCTATGAAGCTTTCTTT.

On this clone itself: Other DNA sequences from this sample encode an identical CDR3 as well. The V and J genes are TRBV28 and TRBJ2-3; 11 nucleotides agree with TRBD2. Germline V CDR1 and CDR2: MDHEN, SYDVKM. The CDR3 has 15 amino acids. The V and J ends lost 6 bases and 6 bases, in that order; junction bases with no gene match: 8. DNA for the CDR3: TGTGCCAGCAGCCGTAGCGGGGGGGCAAGGGATACGCAGTATTTT. The encoded protein is CASSRSGGARDTQYF.

This clone occurred a few times. The chain uses TRBV2 and TRBJ1-5, with 9 bases fitting TRBD1. Losses at the gene ends were 7 bases for V and 7 bases for J; bases not matched to a gene: 8. Germline values: CDR1 SNHLY, CDR2 FYNNEI. The CDR3 consists of 14 residues. This CDR3 is CASTRRDRDQPQHF. CDR3 DNA sequence: TGTGCCAGCACCCGCCGGGACAGGGACCAGCCCCAGCATTTT.

The V call is TRBV11-2, the J call TRBJ2-4; TRBD1 agrees at 7 bases. There are 13 residues in the CDR3. V lost 4 bases to trimming and J lost 5 bases; unmatched junction nucleotides: 2. Germline CDR1 and CDR2: SGHAT and FQNNGV. CDR3 sequence: CASSSGTENIQYF. As DNA, the CDR3 is TGTGCCAGCAGCTCCGGGACAGAAAACATTCAGTACTTC. Full variable domain (outside the CDR3, taken from reference TRBV11-2 and TRBJ2-4): EAGVAQSPRYKIIEKRQSVAFWCNPISGHATLYWYQQILGQGPKLLIQFQNNGVVDDSQLPKDRFSAERLKGVDSTLKIQPAKLEDSAVYLCASSSGTENIQYFGAGTRLSVL.

The chain has TRBV30 and TRBJ1-5; no definite D call. Germline loops: CDR1 GTSNPN, CDR2 SVGIG (reference sequence). Deletions cut 2 bases from V and 5 bases from J, with 13 bases between. This CDR3 contains 14 residues. The CDR3 region has the DNA TGTGCCTGGAGTCATGGAAGGTTTCATCAGCCCCAGCATTTT. Residues: CAWSHGRFHQPQHF. Based on the CDR3 plus reference TRBV30 and TRBJ1-5, the full variable domain is SQTIHQWPATLVQPVGSPLSLECTVEGTSNPNLYWYRQAAGRGLQLLFYSVGIGQISSEVPQNLSASRPQDRQFILSSKKLLLSDSGFYLCAWSHGRFHQPQHFGDGTRLSIL.

V gene TRBV4-3 combines with J gene TRBJ1-2; D call uncertain. Trimming stripped 4 bases from V and 7 bases from J, with 16 bases between. The CDR3 length is 14 residues. Germline CDR1 LGHNA, CDR2 YSLEER. Here the CDR3 reads CASSLTGEGSGYTF. CDR3 DNA sequence: TGCGCCAGCAGCCTCACCGGGGAGGGCAGTGGCTACACCTTC.

This chain connects TRBV5-4 to TRBJ1-1, with D maybe TRBD1 (5 bases). V lost 4 bases, J lost 4 bases, and 11 bases lay in between. This CDR3 contains 13 residues. Per germline, CDR1 SGHNT and CDR2 YYREEE (reference sequence). CDR3 DNA sequence: TGTGCCAGCAGCATTGGGGCGCCCACTGAAGCTTTCTTT. This translates into CASSIGAPTEAFF.

This rearrangement joins TRBV6-5 to TRBJ2-2, with D perhaps matching TRBD2 (6 bases). Germline lookup yields CDR1 MNHEY and CDR2 SVGAGI. Trimming cost V 1 base and J 0 bases, with 6 bases left between them. The CDR3 has 15 residues. The CDR3 DNA is TGTGCCAGCAGTTACTGGGGGGCGAACACCGGGGAGCTGTTTTTT. Residues: CASSYWGANTGELFF.

This clone was seen a handful of times. The chain carries TRBV28 and TRBJ2-4, with D perhaps matching TRBD1 (5 bases). This CDR3 is 15 amino acids long. CDR1 and CDR2 (germline): MDHEN, SYDVKM. Trimming cost V 5 bases and J 7 bases, with 18 bases left between them. In nucleotides, the CDR3 is TGTGCCAGCAGTCTTATAACAAGGGGCGCCAACATTCAGTACTTC. It is translated as CASSLITRGANIQYF. Supplemented by reference TRBV28 and TRBJ2-4, the full variable domain reads DVKVTQSSRYLVKRTGEKVFLECVQDMDHENMFWYRQDPGLGLRLIYFSYDVKMKEKGDIPEGYSVSREKKERFSLILESASTNQTSMYLCASSLITRGANIQYFGAGTRLSVL.

In DNA form, the CDR3 reads TGTGCCAGCAGCTCAAACTCGGACCAGCCCCAGCATTTT. The encoded protein is CASSSNSDQPQHF. The chain links TRBV11-2 to TRBJ1-5; D gene ambiguous. The CDR3 is made up of 13 amino acids. The germline V and J ends were trimmed by 4 bases and 7 bases, with 11 bases remaining between them. In germline, CDR1 is SGHAT, CDR2 FQNNGV. The full variable domain, in which reference TRBV11-2 and TRBJ1-5 provide the parts outside the CDR3, is EAGVAQSPRYKIIEKRQSVAFWCNPISGHATLYWYQQILGQGPKLLIQFQNNGVVDDSQLPKDRFSAERLKGVDSTLKIQPAKLEDSAVYLCASSSNSDQPQHFGDGTRLSIL.

V is TRBV5-1 and J is TRBJ1-2, with D possibly being TRBD1 (5 bases). Germline loops: CDR1 SGHRS, CDR2 YFSETQ. V lost 0 bases to trimming and J lost 7 bases, with 16 bases between them. The CDR3 has 15 amino acids. CDR3 bases: TGCGCCAGCAGCTTGGATCGCAGGGAAGGGGTTGGCTACACCTTC. Protein sequence: CASSLDRREGVGYTF.

This clone turned up a few times. The chain recombines TRBV9 with TRBJ1-6, with 8 positions matching TRBD1. Losses at the gene ends were 0 bases for V and 8 bases for J; bases not matched to a gene: 4. The CDR3 spans 15 residues. Germline V CDR1 and CDR2: SGDLS, YYNGEE. The CDR3 region is CASSVDPRGHSPLHF. The CDR3 DNA reads as TGTGCCAGCAGCGTAGACCCCAGGGGGCATTCACCCCTCCACTTT.

This chain joins TRBV7-9 and TRBJ2-5; 7 bases agree with TRBD2. The CDR3 totals 15 residues. From germline, CDR1 is SEHNR and CDR2 FQNEAQ (reference sequence). V was pared by 5 bases and J by 9 bases, with 15 bases of the junction left unmatched. This CDR3 reads CASSQASAGLGAQYF. CDR3 DNA sequence: TGTGCCAGCAGCCAAGCGTCAGCGGGGCTGGGGGCCCAGTACTTC. The full variable domain, completed using reference TRBV7-9 and TRBJ2-5, is DTGVSQNPRHKITKRGQNVTFRCDPISEHNRLYWYRQTLGQGPEFLTYFQNEAQLEKSRLLSDRFSAERPKGSFSTLEIQRTEQGDSAMYLCASSQASAGLGAQYFGPGTRLLVL.

This clone was found many times. CDR3 in DNA: TGTGCCAGCAATAGACATCACGCACCCCTCCACTTT. As protein: CASNRHHAPLHF. The chain recombines TRBV25-1 with TRBJ1-6; D is unresolved. Trimming took 7 bases from V and 11 from J, leaving 12 bases between them. Germline-derived CDR1 and CDR2 are MGHDK and SYGVNS. The CDR3 length is 12 residues.

By share, this clone ranks as medium-sized. The chain is built from TRBV10-3 and TRBJ2-1; 8 positions agree with TRBD2. The germline gives CDR1 ENHRY, CDR2 SYGVKD. Losses at the gene ends were 10 bases for V and 4 bases for J; bases not matched to a gene: 9. This CDR3 comprises 14 residues. The CDR3 DNA is TGTGCCACGACAGGCGGGGGGAAATACAATGAGCAGTTCTTC. The encoded protein is CATTGGGKYNEQFF.

This clone came up a few times. This may arise from a read error, as a much more abundant clone is one base away. Distinct nucleotide sequences in the sample also encode this CDR3. The chain employs TRBV11-2 and TRBJ2-5, with D unclear. This CDR3 is 11 amino acids long. V was trimmed by 3 bases and J by 1 base, leaving 0 bases between them. Germline V lookup: CDR1 SGHAT, CDR2 FQNNGV. The CDR3 DNA sequence: TGTGCCAGCAGCTTCCAAGAGACCCAGTACTTC. Translating it yields CASSFQETQYF.

CDR3 loop: CASSLGLAGAYEQYF. The DNA of the CDR3 is TGTGCCAGCAGCTTGGGACTAGCGGGGGCCTACGAGCAGTACTTC. This rearrangement joins TRBV5-5 to TRBJ2-7; 12 nucleotides align to TRBD2. Germline V gene lookup returns CDR1 SGHKS and CDR2 YYEKEE (reference sequence). The CDR3 loop spans 15 amino acids. V was clipped by 0 bases and J by 2 bases; unmatched bases: 0.

This clone has more than one count but fewer than ten. In the same sample, other DNA sequences code for this CDR3. The J gene is TRBJ2-3, the V gene TRBV5-4, with 14 bases that match TRBD2. The germline V gene has CDR1 SGHNT and CDR2 YYREEE (reference sequence). Unmatched junction bases numbered 6, after V lost 1 base and J lost 5 bases. The CDR3 totals 17 residues. This CDR3 is CASSLYSGLAGVDTQYF. As DNA, the CDR3 is TGTGCCAGCAGCTTGTACTCGGGACTAGCGGGGGTAGATACGCAGTATTTT. Using reference TRBV5-4 and TRBJ2-3 for the parts outside the CDR3, the full variable domain is ETGVTQSPTHLIKTRGQQVTLRCSSQSGHNTVSWYQQALGQGPQFIFQYYREEENGRGNFPPRFSGLQFPNYSSELNVNALELDDSALYLCASSLYSGLAGVDTQYFGPGTRLTVL.

The chain joins TRBV7-9 to TRBJ2-6, with D tentatively TRBD2 (6 bases). The CDR3 is 16 amino acids. From germline, CDR1 is SEHNR and CDR2 FQNEAQ (reference sequence). V lost 6 bases, J lost 0 bases, and 12 bases lay in between. In DNA, the CDR3 is TGTGCCAGCAGGCCCGGGGGAGGCTCTGGGGCCAACGTCCTGACTTTC. It translates to CASRPGGGSGANVLTF.

Many counts were recorded for this clone. The chain is built from TRBV6-6 and TRBJ2-5; D is uncertain. The CDR3 is 14 amino acids. Trimming pared 5 bases from V and 5 bases from J, leaving 15 bases between. Germline V lookup: CDR1 MNHNY, CDR2 SVGAGI (reference sequence). The CDR3 nucleotides read TGTGCCAGCAGTCTCCCTTATGTCGTGGAGACCCAGTACTTC. Protein product: CASSLPYVVETQYF.

This clone was found a few times. This chain connects TRBV6-5 to TRBJ2-5; tentatively, D is TRBD1 or TRBD2 (6 bases each). The V end lost 5 bases, the J end lost 5 bases, and 18 bases lay between the germline ends. The CDR3 totals 15 residues. Germline V gene data show CDR1 as MNHEY and CDR2 as SVGAGI. Here the CDR3 reads CASSRDGGQVETQYF. CDR3 nucleotides: TGTGCCAGCAGTCGAGATGGGGGGCAGGTGGAGACCCAGTACTTC.

This clone has more than one count but fewer than ten. The DNA of the CDR3 is TGTGCCAGCAGTTACTCGACGGGGGGAGCAGGAGAGACCCAGTACTTC. The encoded protein is CASSYSTGGAGETQYF. The rearrangement uses TRBV6-6 and TRBJ2-5, with 7 bases that match TRBD2. Trimming at V came to 0 bases and at J to 4 bases, leaving 8 bases not matched to a gene. Germline loops: CDR1 MNHNY, CDR2 SVGAGI (reference sequence). This CDR3 contains 16 residues.

This clone was counted a few times. This chain joins TRBV19 and TRBJ2-1; D possibly corresponds to TRBD1 (6 bases). CDR1 and CDR2 from the germline V gene are LNHDA and SQIVND (reference sequence). Trimming stripped 3 bases from V and 8 bases from J, with 17 bases between. This CDR3 has 15 amino acids. CDR3 amino acids: CASSMWGRSGDEQFF. DNA of the CDR3: TGTGCCAGTAGTATGTGGGGGCGGTCTGGCGATGAGCAGTTCTTC.

This clone was counted a few times. CDR3 DNA sequence: TGTGCCTGGAGTGGGTTCGGGATGAATTCACCCCTCCACTTT. It translates to CAWSGFGMNSPLHF. The chain has TRBV30 and TRBJ1-6, with D hard to call. This CDR3 has 14 amino acids. Trimming shortened V by 1 base and J by 7 bases, and 11 bases separated the two germline ends. Germline assignment: CDR1 GTSNPN and CDR2 SVGIG (reference sequence). The variable domain in full, with the rest retrieved from reference TRBV30 and TRBJ1-6, is SQTIHQWPATLVQPVGSPLSLECTVEGTSNPNLYWYRQAAGRGLQLLFYSVGIGQISSEVPQNLSASRPQDRQFILSSKKLLLSDSGFYLCAWSGFGMNSPLHFGNGTRLTVT.

This clone was observed a few times. CDR3 protein: CASSYSLALGEKLFF. The CDR3 region has the DNA TGTGCCAGCAGTTACTCGCTGGCGTTAGGTGAAAAACTGTTTTTT. This chain connects TRBV6-6 to TRBJ1-4; D ambiguous. Germline V gene lookup returns CDR1 MNHNY and CDR2 SVGAGI (reference sequence). V was pared by 0 bases and J by 7 bases, with 12 bases between. This CDR3 spans 15 amino acids.